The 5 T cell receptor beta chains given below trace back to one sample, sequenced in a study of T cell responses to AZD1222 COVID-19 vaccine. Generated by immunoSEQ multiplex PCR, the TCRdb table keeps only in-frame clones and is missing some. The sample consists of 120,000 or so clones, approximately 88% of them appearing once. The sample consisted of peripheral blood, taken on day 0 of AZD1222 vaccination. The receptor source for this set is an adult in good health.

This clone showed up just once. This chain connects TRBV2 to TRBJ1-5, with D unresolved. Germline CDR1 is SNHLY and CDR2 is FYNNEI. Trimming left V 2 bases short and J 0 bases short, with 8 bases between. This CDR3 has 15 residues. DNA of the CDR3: TGTGCCAGCAGTGAACAGCACCCTAGCAATCAGCCCCAGCATTTT. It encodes CASSEQHPSNQPQHF.

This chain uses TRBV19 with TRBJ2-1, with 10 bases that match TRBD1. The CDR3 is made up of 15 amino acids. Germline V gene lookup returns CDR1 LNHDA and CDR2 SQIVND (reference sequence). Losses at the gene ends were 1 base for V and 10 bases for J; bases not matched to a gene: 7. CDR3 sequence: CASSIAGQGIFEQFF. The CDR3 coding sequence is TGTGCCAGTAGTATAGCGGGACAGGGGATTTTCGAGCAGTTCTTC.

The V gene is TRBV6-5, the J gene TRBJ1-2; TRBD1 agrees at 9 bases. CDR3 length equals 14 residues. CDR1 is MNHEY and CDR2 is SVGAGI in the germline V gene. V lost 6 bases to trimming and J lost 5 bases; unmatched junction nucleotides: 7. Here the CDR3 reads CASRGTGNLYGYTF. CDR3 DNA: TGTGCCAGCAGAGGGACAGGGAATCTTTATGGCTACACCTTC.

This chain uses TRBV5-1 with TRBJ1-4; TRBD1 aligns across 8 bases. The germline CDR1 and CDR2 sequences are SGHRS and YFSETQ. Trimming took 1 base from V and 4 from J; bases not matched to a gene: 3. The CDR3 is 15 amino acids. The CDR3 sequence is CASSLPDRDNEKLFF. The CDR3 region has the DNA TGCGCCAGCAGCTTGCCGGACAGGGATAATGAAAAACTGTTTTTT.

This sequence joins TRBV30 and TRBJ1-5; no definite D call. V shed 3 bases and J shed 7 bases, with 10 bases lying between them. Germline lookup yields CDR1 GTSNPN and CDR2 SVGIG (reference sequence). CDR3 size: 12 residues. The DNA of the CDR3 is TGTGCCTGGAGCGAAAATATGCAGCCCCAGCATTTT. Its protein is CAWSENMQPQHF.